The 3 T cell receptor beta chains given below trace back to one sample, sequenced in a study of blood T cell repertoires in COVID-19. Here immunoSEQ multiplex PCR was the method, and the copy in TCRdb shows in-frame clones only, minus some. The sample yields around 150,000 clones, approximately 80% seen once. Sequences were obtained from peripheral blood. All receptors come from an elderly woman with active or convalescent COVID-19.

The chain combines TRBV12-5 with TRBJ1-2; TRBD1 matches 9 bases. Unmatched junction bases numbered 4, after V lost 5 bases and J lost 3 bases. Germline V gene data show CDR1 as LGHNT and CDR2 as FRNRAP. This CDR3 spans 14 amino acids. The CDR3 loop reads CASGEWDRDYGYTF. Written as DNA, the CDR3 is TGTGCTAGTGGTGAATGGGACAGGGACTATGGCTACACCTTC.

The rearrangement joins TRBV19 to TRBJ2-1; D is unresolved. Trimming removed 3 bases from V and 0 bases from J, with 12 bases in between. Germline V gene data show CDR1 as LNHDA and CDR2 as SQIVND (reference sequence). The CDR3 totals 16 residues. The CDR3 DNA sequence: TGTGCCAGTAGTATGAGGAGATTGAGCTCCTACAATGAGCAGTTCTTC. Protein sequence: CASSMRRLSSYNEQFF. Together with reference TRBV19 and TRBJ2-1, the CDR3 gives the full variable domain: DGGITQSPKYLFRKEGQNVTLSCEQNLNHDAMYWYRQDPGQGLRLIYYSQIVNDFQKGDIAEGYSVSREKKESFPLTVTSAQKNPTAFYLCASSMRRLSSYNEQFFGPGTRLTVL.

The genes are TRBV6-4 and TRBJ2-1; the match to TRBD2 covers 9 bases. The germline V gene has CDR1 MRHNA and CDR2 SNTAGT. This CDR3 is 17 amino acids long. Trimming removed 3 bases from V and 6 bases from J; junction bases left unmatched: 12. CDR3 amino acids: CASSESFGTSQPNEQFF. In DNA form, the CDR3 reads TGTGCCAGCAGTGAGAGTTTTGGGACTAGCCAACCCAATGAGCAGTTCTTC.